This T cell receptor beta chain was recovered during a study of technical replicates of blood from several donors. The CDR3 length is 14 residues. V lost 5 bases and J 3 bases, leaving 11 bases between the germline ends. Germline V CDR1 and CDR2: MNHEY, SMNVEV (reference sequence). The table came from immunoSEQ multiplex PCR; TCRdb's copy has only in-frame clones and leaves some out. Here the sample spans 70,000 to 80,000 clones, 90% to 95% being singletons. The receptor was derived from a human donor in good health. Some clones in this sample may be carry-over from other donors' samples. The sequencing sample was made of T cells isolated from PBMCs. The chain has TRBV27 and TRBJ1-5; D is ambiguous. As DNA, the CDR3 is TGTGCCAGCAGTGCCCCAGGTTACAATCAGCCCCAGCATTTT. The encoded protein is CASSAPGYNQPQHF.